This T cell receptor (beta chain) was obtained from a study of shared T cell receptors in the human thymus. The sample holds a few counts of this clone. Profiled with immunoSEQ multiplex PCR; TCRdb holds only in-frame clones, not every one. The sample lists around 730,000 clones, approximately 85% occurring once. The V and J ends lost 1 base and 11 bases respectively, with 14 bases between them. The germline V gene has CDR1 MDHEN and CDR2 SYDVKM. This CDR3 spans 13 amino acids. These data were also filed under a second study, of human thymus T cells.

This sequence originates from a girl under three years old with a congenital heart defect. Sequenced: thymocytes. J is TRBJ1-1 and V is TRBV28; D unclear. The CDR3 DNA sequence: TGTGCCAGCAGTTTATTCTCCAAGCCGGAGGCTTTCTTT. Translated, it gives CASSLFSKPEAFF.